What follows are 10 T cell receptor beta chains derived from one specimen sequenced in a study of blood T cell repertoires in COVID-19. TCRdb keeps only in-frame clones here, not all; method: immunoSEQ multiplex PCR. In the table there are around 40,000 clones, roughly 94% of which are singletons. What was sequenced was peripheral blood. These receptors were obtained from a human donor with active COVID-19. The donor label of this sample is uncertain.

The V call is TRBV21-1, the J call TRBJ2-7; TRBD1, as called in the table, went unchecked against the DNA. TRBV21-1 is described as a pseudogene. This CDR3 is built from 15 residues. The CDR3 bases are TGTGCCAGCAGCAAAGAGGGGGAGAGCTCCTACGAGCAGTACTTC. Translation: CASSKEGESSYEQYF.

The gene calls are TRBV19 and TRBJ2-1; D unresolved. The CDR3 spans 16 residues. The V gene's germline CDR1 is LNHDA and CDR2 SQIVND (reference sequence). Trimming left V 1 base short and J 5 bases short, with 15 bases between. CDR3 in DNA: TGTGCCAGTAGTATAGTCGCGCTAGTTTCGGACAATGAGCAGTTCTTC. Its translation: CASSIVALVSDNEQFF.

The chain carries TRBV13 and TRBJ2-1; D unresolved. Germline CDR1 PRHDT, CDR2 FYEKMQ (reference sequence). Trimming took off 2 bases at V and 5 bases at J, with 7 bases between the two ends. The CDR3 contains 13 residues. The CDR3 DNA reads as TGTGCCAGCAGCTTAAAACTGGACAATGAGCAGTTCTTC. The encoded protein is CASSLKLDNEQFF.

The chain couples TRBV10-3 to TRBJ1-1; the match to TRBD1 covers 7 bases. J was trimmed by 4 bases and V by 6 bases; bases with no gene match: 5. Germline loops: CDR1 ENHRY, CDR2 SYGVKD. The CDR3 runs to 13 residues. The CDR3 region is CAISGQEPTEAFF. The CDR3 DNA follows: TGTGCCATCAGCGGACAGGAGCCCACTGAAGCTTTCTTT.

This chain links TRBV5-1 with TRBJ1-1, with TRBD1 identical over 8 bases. CDR1 and CDR2 from the germline V gene are SGHRS and YFSETQ. The trim removed 4 bases at V and 2 bases at J, leaving 7 bases unmatched. The CDR3 is made up of 15 amino acids. DNA of the CDR3: TGCGCCAGCAGCACTCAGGGGGCGGTCAACACTGAAGCTTTCTTT. As protein: CASSTQGAVNTEAFF. Full variable domain (missing parts from reference TRBV5-1 and TRBJ1-1): KAGVTQTPRYLIKTRGQQVTLSCSPISGHRSVSWYQQTPGQGLQFLFEYFSETQRNKGNFPGRFSGRQFSNSRSEMNVSTLELGDSALYLCASSTQGAVNTEAFFGQGTRLTVV.

This rearrangement joins TRBV20-1 to TRBJ1-5; D ambiguous. The germline V and J ends were trimmed by 4 bases and 5 bases, with 9 bases remaining between them. The CDR3 runs 12 residues. Germline V CDR1 and CDR2: DFQATT, SNEGSKA (reference sequence). The CDR3 DNA sequence: TGCAGTGCTAATGAGGGCGATCAGCCCCAGCATTTT. Translation: CSANEGDQPQHF.

The chain joins TRBV7-9 to TRBJ2-3; D call uncertain. The germline V and J ends were trimmed by 1 base and 3 bases, with 11 bases remaining between them. CDR1 is SEHNR, CDR2 FQNEAQ, per germline (reference sequence). The CDR3 contains 15 residues. The CDR3 DNA is TGTGCCAGCAGCTTAGGTGGTGTCGGGACAGATACGCAGTATTTT. It translates to CASSLGGVGTDTQYF.

Of note for this clone: Additional DNA sequences in this sample encode the identical CDR3. This chain uses TRBV5-1 with TRBJ2-2, with D hard to call. Germline V gene data show CDR1 as SGHRS and CDR2 as YFSETQ. The CDR3 has 14 residues. Trimming cost V 0 bases and J 1 base, with 4 bases left between them. The CDR3: CASSLAGNTGELFF. CDR3 sequence (DNA): TGCGCCAGCAGCTTGGCCGGGAACACCGGGGAGCTGTTTTTT.

The chain couples TRBV6-5 to TRBJ1-1; 7 bases align to TRBD1. CDR3 length equals 15 residues. CDR1 is MNHEY and CDR2 is SVGAGI in the germline V gene. V lost 6 bases to trimming and J lost 0 bases; unmatched junction nucleotides: 7. The CDR3, as DNA: TGTGCCAGCAGGTACCGGGACAGATTGAACACTGAAGCTTTCTTT. Amino acid sequence: CASRYRDRLNTEAFF.

V gene TRBV4-3 combines with J gene TRBJ2-1; 7 bases fit TRBD2. Unmatched junction bases numbered 18, after V lost 0 bases and J lost 4 bases. The CDR3 covers 20 residues. Germline V gene data show CDR1 as LGHNA and CDR2 as YSLEER. This CDR3 is CASSQDRADGGSGAYNEQFF. The CDR3 region has the DNA TGCGCCAGCAGCCAAGATCGGGCTGATGGCGGGAGCGGGGCTTACAATGAGCAGTTCTTC.